This is a list of T cell receptor beta chains from one sample in a study of response to subunit inactivated influenza vaccine. MiXCR, applied by TCRdb to the RT-PCR reads, yields one record per CDR3 protein. The table records a few hundred thousand distinct CDR3 sequences, about 7.2% of them present only once. The sequencing here drew on PBMCs from blood, taken less than 25 months after vaccination. These receptor sequences come from a man between 50 and 69 years old who received an inactivated influenza vaccine. Both conserved end residues are part of each CDR3. A D gene is named only where the DNA matches it firmly.

TRBJ2-1	TRBV7-2	-	CASSLAPGTGNEQFF
TRBJ2-7	TRBV10-3	-	CAISESIGHTDEQYF
TRBJ2-3	TRBV29-1	TRBD1	CSVNRDRYTDTQYF
TRBJ2-5	TRBV5-6	-	CASSLFGARETQYF
TRBJ1-5	TRBV7-8	-	CASSLAVKGTKPQHF
TRBJ2-2	TRBV5-1	-	CASMPGAQGLPGELFF
TRBJ2-3	TRBV19	TRBD1	CASSTTGGADTQYF
TRBJ2-4	TRBV6-5	TRBD1	CASSYSQGARGIQYF
TRBJ1-1	TRBV15	-	CATSSMNTEAFF
TRBJ1-2	TRBV5-5	-	CASSDWTEANYGYTF
TRBJ1-5	TRBV20-1	-	CSARVGGYSNQPQHF
TRBJ2-3	TRBV5-1	TRBD2	CASSFQGLATDTQYF
TRBJ2-1	TRBV7-9	TRBD2	CASPDRSGSSHSRLF
TRBJ2-1	TRBV7-2	-	CASSRTGSGYNEQFF
TRBJ2-2	TRBV5-1	TRBD1	CASSLASGGAGELFF
TRBJ2-1	TRBV4-2	-	CASSQEGIGRANEQFF
TRBJ2-3	TRBV20-1	-	CSALGGGATDTQYF
TRBJ2-5	TRBV7-9	-	CATSEWGVRGQETQYF
TRBJ1-1	TRBV5-1	-	CASSSQIGLNTEAFF
TRBJ2-3	TRBV7-8	TRBD2	CASSLGTSGMADTQYF
TRBJ1-6	TRBV7-9	-	CASSRRTETPLHF
TRBJ2-7	TRBV20-1	-	CSARDLFRLGIDGQYF
TRBJ2-7	TRBV27	-	CASSSRGVSYEQYF
TRBJ2-2	TRBV2	-	CASSALTTGELFF
TRBJ2-7	TRBV12-3/TRBV12-4	-	CASSLGLPLEQYF
TRBJ1-1	TRBV20-1	-	CSARRIPEAFF
TRBJ2-3	TRBV7-2	-	CASSLEGRVDTQYF
TRBJ2-5	TRBV20-1	-	CSATTAYGVQETQYF
TRBJ2-2	TRBV5-1	TRBD1	CASSGTAHTGELFF
TRBJ2-7	TRBV11-1	-	CASSLATSQGYEQYF
TRBJ2-1	TRBV4-1	-	CASSQASLAPNNEQFF
TRBJ2-1	TRBV3-1	TRBD1	CASSQDGQGGTMRQFF
TRBJ1-2	TRBV3-1	TRBD1	CASSQLMTGERTF
TRBJ2-7	TRBV5-1	TRBD1	CASSLPIERTGLNYEQYF
TRBJ2-3	TRBV11-2	TRBD2	CASSSRTSGELDTQYF
TRBJ2-5	TRBV5-1	-	CASSLAGREETQYF
TRBJ2-6	TRBV20-1	-	CSARVWVPLGLVGTISGANVLTF
TRBJ1-2	TRBV20-1	-	CSAHRQAYGYTF
TRBJ1-5	TRBV4-3	-	CASSQGQVSPQHF
TRBJ2-7	TRBV12-3/TRBV12-4	TRBD2	CASSFLAGPPYF
TRBJ1-1	TRBV11-3	TRBD1	CASSSRTGGMNTEAFF
TRBJ1-4	TRBV12-3/TRBV12-4	TRBD1	CASSFGLGQGHEKLFF
TRBJ2-7	TRBV28	-	CASSFPDGSYEQYF
TRBJ1-5	TRBV6-2/TRBV6-3	-	CASSHHLEGTTNQPQHF
TRBJ2-7	TRBV27	TRBD2	CASSLSTSGPYEQYF
TRBJ2-1	TRBV7-9	-	CASSLPGFSALNEQFF
TRBJ1-1	TRBV6-1	TRBD1	CASSDRVMRTEAFF
TRBJ2-2	TRBV7-3	TRBD2	CASSSTSNIAAGELFF
TRBJ2-3	TRBV9	TRBD2	CASSGEPGLAGVNTDTQYF
TRBJ2-1	TRBV12-3/TRBV12-4	-	CASTASSYNEQFF
TRBJ1-1	TRBV5-1	-	CASSQTGLGTEAFF
TRBJ2-3	TRBV5-1	TRBD2	CASSLSPSGRPDTQYF
TRBJ2-1	TRBV12-3/TRBV12-4	-	CASSSRAGGSGNEQFF
TRBJ2-7	TRBV28	-	CASSRGGGNSYEQYF
TRBJ1-1	TRBV20-1	-	CSASRGSQNTEAFF
TRBJ2-1	TRBV12-3/TRBV12-4	-	CASSPRTNEQFF
TRBJ2-5	TRBV20-1	TRBD1	CSARLTGPETQYF
TRBJ2-1	TRBV2	-	CASTTQGSVNEQFF
TRBJ1-2	TRBV6-6	TRBD1	CASSHGDRVGYTF
TRBJ1-2	TRBV5-8	-	CASSFRPSYGYTF